This is a list of T cell receptor beta chains from one sample in a study of cytomegalovirus exposure and HLA in healthy donors. TCRdb keeps only in-frame clones here, not all; method: immunoSEQ multiplex PCR. In the table there are approximately 140,000 clones, less than 85% of which are singletons. The sequencing input was PBMCs. All receptors derive from a woman aged 45-59 years in good health and CMV-seropositive. CDR3s include the opening cysteine and the closing phenylalanine or tryptophan. Each record gives: V gene, J gene, clone size, D gene, CDR3 DNA, CDR3 protein. A D gene is named only where the DNA matches it firmly. Where a row states a size, it is once, few, many or the class of an expanded clone; other rows omit it.

TRBV6-1	TRBJ2-1	-	TRBD1	TGTGCCAGCAGCCCATTAACAGGGGGGAATGAGCAGTTCTTC	CASSPLTGGNEQFF
TRBV6-1	TRBJ1-5	few	-	TGTGCCAGCAGTGAATCTTCCTTTCAGTCGTTTAGCTGGGGGGGTATCAATCAGCCCCAGCATTTT	CASSESSFQSFSWGGINQPQHF
TRBV9	TRBJ1-2	few	-	TGTGCCAGCAGCGTAGTTGACTCTCGGGGGTACACCTTC	CASSVVDSRGYTF
TRBV6-5	TRBJ1-5	-	-	TGTGCCAGCAGTTACTCATACATTAGCAATCAGCCCCAGCATTTT	CASSYSYISNQPQHF
TRBV28	TRBJ2-2	-	-	TGTGCCAGCAGTTTCGCCGGGGGCACCGGGGAGCTGTTTTTT	CASSFAGGTGELFF
TRBV28	TRBJ2-7	-	TRBD1	TGTGCCAGCAGTTTATCTGACAGGGGTACCTACGAGCAGTACTTC	CASSLSDRGTYEQYF
TRBV28	TRBJ1-1	-	-	TGTGCCAGCATACGAACGGCCGGGGGGCGGAATACTGAAGCTTTCTTT	CASIRTAGGRNTEAFF
TRBV27	TRBJ2-7	-	-	TGTGCCAGCAGTTTAAGGAGGGGGGGCACTTACGAGCAGTACTTC	CASSLRRGGTYEQYF
TRBV5-4	TRBJ2-3	-	-	TGTGCCAGCAGCTTGCTCAGCACAGATACGCAGTATTTT	CASSLLSTDTQYF
TRBV5-1	TRBJ2-7	once	TRBD2	TGCGCCAGCAGCTCAAGGTCCCGGGGGGGGAGTAGGGAGCAGTACTTC	CASSSRSRGGSREQYF
TRBV18	TRBJ2-5	-	-	TGTGCCAGCTCACCCACAGCTACTCAAGAGACCCAGTACTTC	CASSPTATQETQYF
TRBV7-8	TRBJ2-7	-	-	TGTGCCAGCAGCTTAGCTTCCAGGGCTTACGAGCAGTACTTC	CASSLASRAYEQYF
TRBV29-1	TRBJ2-7	-	TRBD1	TGCAGCGTTGGTAAGGACAGGGGATACGAGCAGTACTTC	CSVGKDRGYEQYF
TRBV28	TRBJ2-5	-	-	TGTGCCAGTATTCCCGGGGGCCAAGAGACCCAGTACTTC	CASIPGGQETQYF
TRBV19	TRBJ2-1	once	TRBD1	TGTGCCAGTAGTGGGGACAGGGCGTACAATGAGCAGTTCTTC	CASSGDRAYNEQFF
TRBV11-3	TRBJ1-1	-	TRBD1	TGTGCCAGCAGCTTGGACAGGGGATATGAAGCTTTCTTT	CASSLDRGYEAFF
TRBV28	TRBJ2-3	-	-	TGTGCCAGTTATAAAGGGACATCGCCAGATACGCAGTATTTT	CASYKGTSPDTQYF
TRBV5-1	TRBJ1-2	-	TRBD1	TGCGCCAGCAGTCTCCAGGGGGCCGGTGATGGCTACACCTTC	CASSLQGAGDGYTF
TRBV28	TRBJ1-2	-	TRBD1	TGTGCCAGCAGTCCCGGGACAGCTAACTATGGCTACACCTTC	CASSPGTANYGYTF
TRBV6-6	TRBJ2-3	-	-	TGTGCCAGCTTTAATAGCGGTCAGACAGATACGCAGTATTTT	CASFNSGQTDTQYF
TRBV7-9	TRBJ1-2	once	-	TGTGCCAGCAGCTTAGATGAACAGGATGGCTACACCTTC	CASSLDEQDGYTF
TRBV6-6	TRBJ2-1	-	TRBD1	TGTGCCAGCAGTTCGGGACAGCACTACAATGAGCAGTTCTTC	CASSSGQHYNEQFF
TRBV7-2	TRBJ2-2	-	TRBD1	TGTGCCAGCAGCTCCGGGACAGGCTACACCGGGGAGCTGTTTTTT	CASSSGTGYTGELFF
TRBV7-9	TRBJ1-1	once	-	TGTGCCAGCAGCTTTGGGGGAGGGACTGAAGCTTTCTTT	CASSFGGGTEAFF
TRBV11-2	TRBJ2-2	-	TRBD1	TGTGCCAGCAGCTTAGGACAGGGGGAGAACACCGGGGAGCTGTTTTTT	CASSLGQGENTGELFF
TRBV6-6	TRBJ2-7	-	-	TGTGCCAGCAGTTACTCGAACAGGGCCGGCGAGCAGTACTTC	CASSYSNRAGEQYF
TRBV11-2	TRBJ2-7	few	-	TGTGCCAGCAGCTTAGGAATGGACAGCCCCTACGAGCAGTACTTC	CASSLGMDSPYEQYF
TRBV18	TRBJ2-2	-	-	TGTGCCAGCTCACCCGACAGGACCAACACCGGGGAGCTGTTTTTT	CASSPDRTNTGELFF
TRBV5-6	TRBJ2-2	-	TRBD1	TGTGCCAGCAGCTTAACAGGGGGAGGAGGGAACACCGGGGAGCTGTTTTTT	CASSLTGGGGNTGELFF
TRBV30	TRBJ1-4	-	-	TGTGCCTGGAAGGGGTCTCAGAATAATGAAAAACTGTTTTTT	CAWKGSQNNEKLFF
TRBV7-7	TRBJ2-7	once	-	TGTGCTAGCAGCTTAGGAATTGGTACGGTCTACGAGCAGTACTTC	CASSLGIGTVYEQYF
TRBV6-6	TRBJ2-1	-	TRBD2	TGTGCCAGCAGTTACGGGACGGGGGGGCCGGATGAGCAGTTCTTC	CASSYGTGGPDEQFF
TRBV5-6	TRBJ2-1	-	-	TGTGCCAGCAGCTTTCCTGGGAGTTACTACAATGAGCAGTTCTTC	CASSFPGSYYNEQFF
TRBV28	TRBJ1-2	-	-	TGTGCCAGCACCCCGGGACTTAACTATGGCTACACCTTC	CASTPGLNYGYTF
TRBV9	TRBJ2-3	-	TRBD2	TGTGCCAGCAGCGTAGGAGCGGGGAGCACAGATACGCAGTATTTT	CASSVGAGSTDTQYF
TRBV5-1	TRBJ1-2	-	-	TGCGCCAGCAGCTTGAGTAGGGGGAAAGATGGCTACACCTTC	CASSLSRGKDGYTF
TRBV5-1	TRBJ1-4	-	-	TGCGCCAGCAGCTTGGTGGCCAGGGGAGAAAAACTGTTTTTT	CASSLVARGEKLFF
TRBV7-8	TRBJ2-6	-	-	TGTGCCAGCAGCTTAAGGGCCAGGGATGGGGCCAACGTCCTGACTTTC	CASSLRARDGANVLTF
TRBV28	TRBJ1-6	-	-	TGTGCCAGCAGTCCGCCCCGGGGCGGAGGGAATTCACCCCTCCACTTT	CASSPPRGGGNSPLHF
TRBV5-1	TRBJ2-7	-	TRBD1	TGCGCCAGCAGCGGGACAGGACTCTACGAGCAGTACTTC	CASSGTGLYEQYF
TRBV5-1	TRBJ2-1	-	-	TGCGCCAGCAGCTTGCAGGGGAGCTCCTACAATGAGCAGTTCTTC	CASSLQGSSYNEQFF
TRBV1	TRBJ2-5	-	-	TGCACCAGCAGCCAGGTGTCGGGTTTCGGGTGCGAGACCCAGTACTTC	CTSSQVSGFGCETQYF
TRBV30	TRBJ1-3	-	-	TGTGCCTGGAGCCCGGGGAACTCTGGAAACACCATATATTTT	CAWSPGNSGNTIYF
TRBV29-1	TRBJ2-5	-	TRBD1	TGCAGCGTTCGGGACAGGGCCCAAGAGACCCAGTACTTC	CSVRDRAQETQYF
TRBV11-3	TRBJ2-7	-	TRBD1	TGTGCCAGCAGTCCCGCAGGGGGCATACACGAGCAGTACTTC	CASSPAGGIHEQYF
TRBV5-6	TRBJ2-7	-	TRBD1	TGTGCCAGCAGCTCACGACAGGGAACCTACGAGCAGTACTTC	CASSSRQGTYEQYF
TRBV7-3	TRBJ1-1	-	-	TGTGCCAGCAGTTACCCGGCGGGCGAAGCTTTCTTT	CASSYPAGEAFF
TRBV6-5	TRBJ2-5	-	-	TGTGCCAGCAGTTACGTTTTAGGTGACTCCCAGTACTTC	CASSYVLGDSQYF
TRBV6-5	TRBJ1-1	-	-	TGTGCCAGCTATTCCCGGGGGGTAGCTTTCTTT	CASYSRGVAFF
TRBV27	TRBJ2-7	-	TRBD2	TGTGCCAGCAGTTTATCGTACCCCCAGCGGGAAGGCAGCGAGCAGTACTTC	CASSLSYPQREGSEQYF
TRBV15	TRBJ1-4	-	-	TGTGCCACCAGCACCCGGACAGTTGAAAAACTGTTTTTT	CATSTRTVEKLFF
TRBV6-6	TRBJ2-1	-	-	TGTGCCAGCAGTTCCGGGGGCAATGAGCAGTTCTTC	CASSSGGNEQFF
TRBV28	TRBJ1-1	-	-	TGTGCCAGCAGTTTTTGGAGGGCCACTGAAGCTTTCTTT	CASSFWRATEAFF
TRBV5-1	TRBJ1-2	-	-	TGCGCCAGCAGCTTAGGAGGGGAGGGCGGCTACACCTTC	CASSLGGEGGYTF
TRBV7-6	TRBJ2-1	-	-	TGTGCCAGCAGCCCGAAAGCCTCCTACAATGAGCAGTTCTTC	CASSPKASYNEQFF
TRBV2	TRBJ1-1	-	TRBD1	TGTGCCAGTAGTAAACAGGGGGCCTCTGAAGCTTTCTTT	CASSKQGASEAFF
TRBV7-6	TRBJ2-7	-	-	TGTGCCAGCAGCTTAGTGGTCGGGGGCTACGAGCAGTACTTC	CASSLVVGGYEQYF